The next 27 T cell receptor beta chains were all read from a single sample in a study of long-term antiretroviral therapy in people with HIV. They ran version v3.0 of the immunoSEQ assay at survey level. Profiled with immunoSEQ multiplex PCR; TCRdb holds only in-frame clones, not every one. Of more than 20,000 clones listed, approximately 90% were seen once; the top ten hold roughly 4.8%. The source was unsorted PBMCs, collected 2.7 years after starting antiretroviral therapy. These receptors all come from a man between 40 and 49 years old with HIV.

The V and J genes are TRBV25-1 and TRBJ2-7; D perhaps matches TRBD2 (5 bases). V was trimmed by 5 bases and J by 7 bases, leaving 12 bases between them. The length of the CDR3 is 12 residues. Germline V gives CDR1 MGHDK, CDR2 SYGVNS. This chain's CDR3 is CASSRLPGEQYF. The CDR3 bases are TGTGCCAGCAGTAGACTCCCGGGAGAGCAGTACTTC.

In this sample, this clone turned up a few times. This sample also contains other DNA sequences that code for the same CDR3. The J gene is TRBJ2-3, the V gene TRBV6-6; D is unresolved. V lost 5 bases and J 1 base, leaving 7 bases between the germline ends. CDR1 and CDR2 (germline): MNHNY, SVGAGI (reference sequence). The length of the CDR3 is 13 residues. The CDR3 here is CASSDGGTDTQYF. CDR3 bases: TGTGCCAGCAGTGATGGCGGCACAGATACGCAGTATTTT.

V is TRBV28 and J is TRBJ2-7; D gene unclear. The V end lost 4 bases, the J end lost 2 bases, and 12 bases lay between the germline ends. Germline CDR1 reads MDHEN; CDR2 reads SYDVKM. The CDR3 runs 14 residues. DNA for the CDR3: TGTGCCAGCAGTTCCGGTCAGGAAACCTACGAGCAGTACTTC. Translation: CASSSGQETYEQYF.

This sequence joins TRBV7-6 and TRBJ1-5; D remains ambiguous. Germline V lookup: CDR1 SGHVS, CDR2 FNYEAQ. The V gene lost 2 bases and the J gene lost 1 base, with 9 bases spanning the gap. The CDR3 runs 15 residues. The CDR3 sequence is CASSLTGSSNQPQHF. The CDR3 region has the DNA TGTGCCAGCAGCTTAACCGGGTCGAGCAATCAGCCCCAGCATTTT.

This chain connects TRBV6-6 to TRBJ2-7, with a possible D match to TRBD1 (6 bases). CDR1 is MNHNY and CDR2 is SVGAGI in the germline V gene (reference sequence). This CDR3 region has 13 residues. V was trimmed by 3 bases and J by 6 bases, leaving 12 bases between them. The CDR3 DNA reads TGTGCCAGCAGTTATACCGAAGGGGGCGAGCAGTACTTC. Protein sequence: CASSYTEGGEQYF.

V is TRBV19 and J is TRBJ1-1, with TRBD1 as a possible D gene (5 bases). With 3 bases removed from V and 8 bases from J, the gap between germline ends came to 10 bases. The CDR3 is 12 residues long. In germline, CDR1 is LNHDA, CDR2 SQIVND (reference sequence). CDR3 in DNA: TGTGCCAGTAGTATGCTGCCAGGGGAAGCTTTCTTT. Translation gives CASSMLPGEAFF.

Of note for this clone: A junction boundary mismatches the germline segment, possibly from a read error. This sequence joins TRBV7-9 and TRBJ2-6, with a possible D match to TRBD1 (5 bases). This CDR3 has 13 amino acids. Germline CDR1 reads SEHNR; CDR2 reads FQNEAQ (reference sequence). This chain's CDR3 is CASSPLNGAPRAF. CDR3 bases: TGTGCCAGCAGCCCCCTAAATGGGGCGCCTAGGGCTTTC.

This CDR3 is CASSESSAGTHQYF. The CDR3 DNA reads as TGCGCCAGCAGTGAGTCCTCGGCCGGGACGCATCAGTACTTC. The rearrangement joins TRBV10-1 to TRBJ2-7; D possibly matches TRBD1 or TRBD2 (5 bases each). The CDR3 sequence is 14 residues long. CDR1 is WNHNN and CDR2 is SYGVQD in the germline V gene (reference sequence). The V gene lost 0 bases and the J gene lost 10 bases, with 16 bases spanning the gap.

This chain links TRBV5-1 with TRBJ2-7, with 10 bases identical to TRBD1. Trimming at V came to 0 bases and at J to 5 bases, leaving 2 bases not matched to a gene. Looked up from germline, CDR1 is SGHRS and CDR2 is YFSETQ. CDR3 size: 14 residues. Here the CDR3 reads CASSLGQGANEQYF. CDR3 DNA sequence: TGCGCCAGCAGCTTGGGACAGGGGGCGAACGAGCAGTACTTC. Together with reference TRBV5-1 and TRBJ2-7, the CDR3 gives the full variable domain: KAGVTQTPRYLIKTRGQQVTLSCSPISGHRSVSWYQQTPGQGLQFLFEYFSETQRNKGNFPGRFSGRQFSNSRSEMNVSTLELGDSALYLCASSLGQGANEQYFGPGTRLTVT.

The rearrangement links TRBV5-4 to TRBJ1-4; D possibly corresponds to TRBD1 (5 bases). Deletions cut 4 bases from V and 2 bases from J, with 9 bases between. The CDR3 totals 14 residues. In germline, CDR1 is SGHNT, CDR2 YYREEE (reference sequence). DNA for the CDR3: TGTGCCAGCAGCGAACCAGGGACTAATGAAAAACTGTTTTTT. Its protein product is CASSEPGTNEKLFF.

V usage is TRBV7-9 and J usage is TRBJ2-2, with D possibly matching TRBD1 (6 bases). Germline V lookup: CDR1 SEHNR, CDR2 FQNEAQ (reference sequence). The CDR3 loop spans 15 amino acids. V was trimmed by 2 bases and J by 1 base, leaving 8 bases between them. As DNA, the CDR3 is TGTGCCAGCAGCTTAAGGGGACAGAACACCGGGGAGCTGTTTTTT. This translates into CASSLRGQNTGELFF.

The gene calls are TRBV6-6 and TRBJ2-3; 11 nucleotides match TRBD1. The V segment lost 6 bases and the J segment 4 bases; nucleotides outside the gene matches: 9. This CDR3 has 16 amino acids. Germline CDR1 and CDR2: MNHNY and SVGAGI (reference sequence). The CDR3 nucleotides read TGTGCCAGCAGCAGAATCCCGGGACAGGGGGCAGATACGCAGTATTTT. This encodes CASSRIPGQGADTQYF.

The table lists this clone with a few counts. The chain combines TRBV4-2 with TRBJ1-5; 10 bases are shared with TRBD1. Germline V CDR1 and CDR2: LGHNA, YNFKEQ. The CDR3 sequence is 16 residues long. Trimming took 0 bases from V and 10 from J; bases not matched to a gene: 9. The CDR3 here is CASSQEGGTGVSPQHF. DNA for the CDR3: TGTGCCAGCAGCCAAGAAGGCGGGACAGGGGTTTCTCCCCAGCATTTT.

The CDR3 DNA reads TGTGCCAGCAGTGACAGGGGGAATTCACCCCTCCACTTT. Amino acids: CASSDRGNSPLHF. The genes are TRBV6-4 and TRBJ1-6, with D perhaps matching TRBD1 (6 bases). The CDR3 runs 13 residues. V lost 2 bases and J lost 7, with 6 bases in between. Germline V gene data show CDR1 as MRHNA and CDR2 as SNTAGT.

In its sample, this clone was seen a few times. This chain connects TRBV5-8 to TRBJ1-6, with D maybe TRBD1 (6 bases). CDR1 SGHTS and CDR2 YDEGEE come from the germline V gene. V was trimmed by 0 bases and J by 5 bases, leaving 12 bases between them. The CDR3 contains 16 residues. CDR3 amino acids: CASSLGGGRDNSPLHF. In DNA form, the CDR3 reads TGTGCCAGCAGCTTGGGGGGGGGCCGTGATAATTCACCCCTCCACTTT.

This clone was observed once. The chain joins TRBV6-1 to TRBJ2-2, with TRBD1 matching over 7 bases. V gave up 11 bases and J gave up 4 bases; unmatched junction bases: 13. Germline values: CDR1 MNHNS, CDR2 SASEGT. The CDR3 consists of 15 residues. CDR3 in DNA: TGTGCCGGCGAGACGACAGGGATGGGCACCGGGGAGCTGTTTTTT. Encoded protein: CAGETTGMGTGELFF.

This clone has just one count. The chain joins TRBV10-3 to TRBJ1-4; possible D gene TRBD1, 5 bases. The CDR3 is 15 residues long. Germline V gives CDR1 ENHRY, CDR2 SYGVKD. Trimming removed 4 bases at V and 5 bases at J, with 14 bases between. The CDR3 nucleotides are TGTGCCATCAGTGCCTCCGGGGCGGTGAATGAAAAACTGTTTTTT. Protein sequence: CAISASGAVNEKLFF.

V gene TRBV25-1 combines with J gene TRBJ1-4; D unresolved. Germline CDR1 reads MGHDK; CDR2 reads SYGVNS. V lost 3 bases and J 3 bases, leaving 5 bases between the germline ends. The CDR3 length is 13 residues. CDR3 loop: CASSDPSNEKLFF. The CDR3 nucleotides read TGTGCCAGCAGTGACCCCTCTAATGAAAAACTGTTTTTT.

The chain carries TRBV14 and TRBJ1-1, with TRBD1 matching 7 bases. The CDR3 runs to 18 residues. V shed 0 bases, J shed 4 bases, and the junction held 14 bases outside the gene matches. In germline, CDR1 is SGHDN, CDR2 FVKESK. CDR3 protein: CASSQDSPMTGFGTEAFF. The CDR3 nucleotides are TGTGCCAGCAGCCAAGATTCCCCCATGACAGGGTTTGGCACTGAAGCTTTCTTT.

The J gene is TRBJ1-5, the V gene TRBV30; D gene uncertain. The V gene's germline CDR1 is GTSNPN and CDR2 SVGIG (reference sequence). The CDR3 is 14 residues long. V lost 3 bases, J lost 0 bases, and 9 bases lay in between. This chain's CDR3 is CAWSAGDSNQPQHF. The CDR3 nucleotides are TGTGCCTGGAGCGCTGGGGATAGCAATCAGCCCCAGCATTTT.

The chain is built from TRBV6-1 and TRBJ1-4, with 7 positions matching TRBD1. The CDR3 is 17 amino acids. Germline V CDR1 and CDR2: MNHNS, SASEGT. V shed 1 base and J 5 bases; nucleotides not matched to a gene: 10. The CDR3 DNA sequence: TGTGCCAGCAGTGAAGTAAGGGGGCCTGGCGTAAATGAAAAACTGTTTTTT. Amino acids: CASSEVRGPGVNEKLFF.

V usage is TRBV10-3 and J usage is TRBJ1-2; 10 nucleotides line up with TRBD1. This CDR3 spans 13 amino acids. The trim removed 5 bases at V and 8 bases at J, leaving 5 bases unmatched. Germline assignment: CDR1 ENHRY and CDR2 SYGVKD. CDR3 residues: CAISRTGGDGYTF. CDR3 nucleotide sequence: TGTGCCATCAGTAGGACAGGGGGGGACGGCTACACCTTC.

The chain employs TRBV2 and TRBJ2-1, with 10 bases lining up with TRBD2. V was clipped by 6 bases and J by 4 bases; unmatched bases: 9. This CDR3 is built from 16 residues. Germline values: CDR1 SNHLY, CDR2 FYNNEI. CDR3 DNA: TGTGCCAGCAGGCCTGGGACTAGCGACAGATACAATGAGCAGTTCTTC. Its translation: CASRPGTSDRYNEQFF.

CDR3 loop: CASSLARVDEQYF. Here the CDR3 DNA reads TGTGCCAGCAGCTTAGCCAGGGTTGACGAGCAGTACTTC. The J gene is TRBJ2-7, the V gene TRBV7-9, with D tentatively TRBD1 (5 bases). This CDR3 has 13 residues. Trimming pared 0 bases from V and 5 bases from J, leaving 8 bases between. Germline CDR1 and CDR2: SEHNR and FQNEAQ (reference sequence).

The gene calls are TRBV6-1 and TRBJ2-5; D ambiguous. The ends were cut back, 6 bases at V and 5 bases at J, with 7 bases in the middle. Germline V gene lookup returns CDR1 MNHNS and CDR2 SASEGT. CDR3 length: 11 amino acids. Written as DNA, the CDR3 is TGTGCCAGCAGGCTGGGTGAGACCCAGTACTTC. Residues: CASRLGETQYF.

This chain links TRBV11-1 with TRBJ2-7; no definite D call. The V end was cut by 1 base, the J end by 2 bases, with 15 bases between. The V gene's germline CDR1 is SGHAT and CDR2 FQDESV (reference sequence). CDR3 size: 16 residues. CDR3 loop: CASSLDAYLRPYEQYF. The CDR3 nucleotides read TGTGCCAGCAGCTTAGACGCCTACCTTCGCCCCTACGAGCAGTACTTC.

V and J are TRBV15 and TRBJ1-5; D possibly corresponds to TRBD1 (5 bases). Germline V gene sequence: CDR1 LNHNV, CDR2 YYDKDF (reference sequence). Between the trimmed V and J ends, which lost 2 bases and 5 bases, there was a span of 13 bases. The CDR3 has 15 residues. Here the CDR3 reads CATSRRRQGDQPQHF. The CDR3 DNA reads TGTGCCACCAGCAGAAGGCGTCAGGGAGATCAGCCCCAGCATTTT.